This T cell receptor beta chain was observed in a study of blood T cells in healthy people across ages. About the study: Researchers report that template switching captured about one barcoded beta molecule per two T cells.

Healthy Caucasian individuals from Russia aged 6 to 90 served as donors. Drawing of peripheral blood yielded ten milliliters from each donor. V was pared by 7 bases and J by 3 bases, with 2 bases of the junction left unmatched. The CDR3 is 14 amino acids. From germline, CDR1 is MDHEN and CDR2 SYDVKM. It was with a sample-barcoded 5' primer and a J-beta primer mix that a second PCR of roughly 7 to 12 cycles was run. Every single cDNA molecule received a tag from a template-switch adaptor with 12 random nucleotides. TCRdb re-called the 5' RACE reads with MiXCR, one entry per CDR3 protein. The sample records roughly 680,000 distinct CDR3 sequences, roughly half being singletons.

The TCR sequence derives from a woman aged 80 or over in good health. The genes are TRBV28 and TRBJ2-2; 10 nucleotides agree with TRBD2. Sequenced input: blood. As DNA, the CDR3 is TGTGCCAGCAACCTAGCGGGAGACACCGGGGAGCTGTTTTTT. Protein sequence: CASNLAGDTGELFF.